This is a list of T cell receptor beta chains from one sample in a study of metastatic and nonmetastatic thyroid tumors. TCRdb redid the clone calls on the PCR reads using MiXCR. Among under 95,000 clones listed, approximately 12% were seen once. The sample consisted of blood. The receptors were gathered from a female donor with papillary thyroid cancer or a benign thyroid nodule (not recorded which). Some clones in this sample may be carry-over from other donors' samples. The CDR3 runs from the conserved cysteine through the conserved F or W. D genes are given only for firm matches. Size tells how often a clone was seen (once, few, many) or the class of an expanded clone, and some rows leave it out.

clone_size,d_call,v_call,j_call,cdr3_nt,cdr3_aa
many,.,TRBV2,TRBJ2-7,TGTGCCAGCAGTATAAACGGCTTAGAGCAGTACTTC,CASSINGLEQYF
many,.,TRBV19,TRBJ1-5,TGTGCCAGTAGTCCCAATACAGGGACCCATAGCAATCAGCCCCAGCATTTT,CASSPNTGTHSNQPQHF
many,.,TRBV4-3,TRBJ1-4,TGCGCCAGCAGCCAAGGGACCGCGGGAGGCGAAAAACTGTTTTTT,CASSQGTAGGEKLFF
many,.,TRBV11-2,TRBJ2-7,TGTGCCAGCAGCTTAGCCCGGAGCAGGGGTTACGAGCAGTACTTC,CASSLARSRGYEQYF
many,.,TRBV7-3,TRBJ2-2,TGTGCCAGCAGCTATGGGGGGCCGGGGCCCGGGGAGCTGTTTTTT,CASSYGGPGPGELFF
many,.,TRBV5-1,TRBJ2-3,TGCGCCAGCAGCGAGTCGGCCGGGCTGTCAGGGCTAACAGATACGCAGTATTTT,CASSESAGLSGLTDTQYF
many,.,TRBV7-9,TRBJ2-7,TGTGCCAGCAGCGCAGGACAGATCCCTTACGAGCAGTACTTC,CASSAGQIPYEQYF
many,.,TRBV7-2,TRBJ1-1,TGTGCCAGCAGCTTCGGGGCTGGTAGATCTGAAGCTTTCTTT,CASSFGAGRSEAFF
many,.,TRBV19,TRBJ1-2,TGTGCCAGTAGTATGCTGGGATTTGGCTACACCTTC,CASSMLGFGYTF
many,TRBD2,TRBV28,TRBJ2-3,TGTGCCAGCAGTTTGGGTCTAGCGGGAGGCCGCACAGATACGCAGTATTTT,CASSLGLAGGRTDTQYF
.,TRBD2,TRBV30,TRBJ2-7,TGTGCCTGGAATCTGGGGGAGGGGAGCTCCTACGAGCAGTACTTC,CAWNLGEGSSYEQYF
many,.,TRBV15,TRBJ2-7,TGTGCCACCAGCAGATCGGGACCGACCTACGAGCAGTACTTC,CATSRSGPTYEQYF
many,.,TRBV5-1,TRBJ2-7,TGCGCCAGCAGCTACAATTCGAACTCCTACGAGCAGTACTTC,CASSYNSNSYEQYF
many,TRBD1,TRBV27,TRBJ2-2,TGTGCCAGCAGAAGACAGGGGCCCTCGAACACCGGGGAGCTGTTTTTT,CASRRQGPSNTGELFF
many,.,TRBV25-1,TRBJ2-2,TGTGCCAGCAGTGATTTTAGGGACGGAAACACCGGGGAGCTGTTTTTT,CASSDFRDGNTGELFF
many,.,TRBV10-3,TRBJ1-5,TGTGCCATCAGCGCAACCCTCAATCAGCCCCAGCATTTT,CAISATLNQPQHF
.,.,TRBV5-6,TRBJ2-6,TGTGCCAGCAGACGGGACCTTTCTGGGGCCGACGTCCTGACTTTC,CASRRDLSGADVLTF
.,TRBD1,TRBV29-1,TRBJ2-5,TGCAGCGTTCTCCGACAGGGGATGAGTGACTTC,CSVLRQGMSDF
many,TRBD2,TRBV7-9,TRBJ2-1,TGTGCCAGCAGCCCCCCCGGGGGGACTAGCGGGACTTTCGAGCAGTTCTTC,CASSPPGGTSGTFEQFF
many,TRBD1,TRBV6-4,TRBJ1-2,TGTGCCAGCAGTGATACCGGGACAGGGTGGCACTATGGCTACACCTTC,CASSDTGTGWHYGYTF
many,.,TRBV4-2,TRBJ2-3,TGTGCCAGCAGCCAAGGAACAGTAGAGAGCTACGGCACAGATACGCAGTATTTT,CASSQGTVESYGTDTQYF